These 27 T cell receptor beta chains were sequenced from one sample in a study of OX40 agonist ivuxolimab in advanced cancers. Assay: immunoSEQ multiplex PCR; the TCRdb copy retains only in-frame clones and omits some. Of roughly 50,000 clones in the sample, more than 70% were seen once. Sample: CD4+ or CD8+ T cells sorted from blood, taken in a trial of the OX40 agonist ivuxolimab. The receptors were sampled from an adult with an advanced solid tumor such as melanoma, head and neck, liver or kidney cancer.

This chain joins TRBV5-4 and TRBJ1-2; 7 nucleotides line up with TRBD1. The germline V gene encodes CDR1 SGHNT and CDR2 YYREEE (reference sequence). The CDR3 runs to 15 residues. J gave up 2 bases and V 1 base, and 5 bases lay outside the gene matches. CDR3 in amino acids: CASSLTGDINYGYTF. The CDR3 bases are TGTGCCAGCAGCTTGACAGGGGATATAAACTATGGCTACACCTTC.

The J gene is TRBJ2-5, the V gene TRBV11-2, with TRBD2 matching 9 bases. The germline V gene encodes CDR1 SGHAT and CDR2 FQNNGV. This CDR3 is 16 amino acids long. V shed 0 bases, J shed 2 bases, and the junction held 4 bases outside the gene matches. The CDR3 protein is CASSLERAGGQETQYF. The CDR3, as DNA: TGTGCCAGCAGCTTAGAGAGAGCGGGGGGACAAGAGACCCAGTACTTC.

This clone was seen just once. This sequence joins TRBV11-3 and TRBJ2-7; D is perhaps TRBD1 (6 bases). CDR3 length: 13 residues. With 2 bases removed from V and 4 bases from J, the gap between germline ends came to 9 bases. The germline CDR1 and CDR2 sequences are SGHNT and YENEEA. For the CDR3, the DNA is TGTGCCAGCAGCTTATCCAGGGGTTACGAGCAGTACTTC. Translated, it gives CASSLSRGYEQYF.

The genes are TRBV7-8 and TRBJ1-2; D is undetermined. The CDR3 has 14 amino acids. Germline CDR1 reads SGHVS; CDR2 reads FQNEAQ. Trimming pared 5 bases from V and 5 bases from J, leaving 15 bases between. CDR3 residues: CASSPPIPGYGYTF. CDR3 DNA: TGTGCCAGCAGCCCGCCCATACCAGGATATGGCTACACCTTC.

Only one count was recorded for this clone. The rearrangement uses TRBV7-8 and TRBJ2-6; 9 positions match TRBD2. The germline V gene encodes CDR1 SGHVS and CDR2 FQNEAQ. CDR3 size: 17 residues. The J segment lost 1 base and the V segment lost 5 bases, leaving 6 bases of the junction unmatched. The CDR3 protein is CASSPAGGRSGANVLTF. CDR3 nucleotides: TGTGCCAGCAGCCCCGCGGGGGGGAGATCTGGGGCCAACGTCCTGACTTTC.

This chain connects TRBV29-1 to TRBJ1-1; TRBD1 matches at 7 bases. CDR1 SQVTM and CDR2 ANQGSEA come from the germline V gene. CDR3 length equals 16 residues. The V gene end was trimmed by 2 bases and the J gene end by 5 bases; junction bases not matched to a gene: 14. This CDR3 is CSVETRRRGRRTEAFF. CDR3 coding DNA: TGCAGCGTTGAAACCCGACGAAGGGGGCGGAGAACTGAAGCTTTCTTT. The full variable domain, rest sourced from reference TRBV29-1 and TRBJ1-1, is SAVISQKPSRDICQRGTSLTIQCQVDSQVTMMFWYRQQPGQSLTLIATANQGSEATYESGFVIDKFPISRPNLTFSTLTVSNMSPEDSSIYLCSVETRRRGRRTEAFFGQGTRLTVV.

The DNA of the CDR3 is TGCGCCAGCAGCCCCTACCCCCGGCGGGGGTCCTACGAGCAGTACTTC. It is translated as CASSPYPRRGSYEQYF. The chain recombines TRBV4-1 with TRBJ2-7; 7 bases are a match to TRBD2. Germline V CDR1 and CDR2: MGHRA, YSYEKL. V shed 4 bases, J shed 1 base, and the junction held 10 bases outside the gene matches. CDR3 size: 16 residues.

This clone was observed a single time. The rearrangement uses TRBV6-6 and TRBJ1-5; no definite D call. CDR1 MNHNY and CDR2 SVGAGI come from the germline V gene (reference sequence). The V gene lost 4 bases and the J gene lost 1 base, with 11 bases spanning the gap. The CDR3 extends over 15 amino acids. The CDR3 loop reads CASSWGGSSNQPQHF. CDR3 sequence (DNA): TGTGCCAGCAGTTGGGGAGGTTCGAGCAATCAGCCCCAGCATTTT.

J is TRBJ2-5 and V is TRBV7-9; 8 positions match TRBD1. The CDR3 consists of 14 residues. Germline CDR1 reads SEHNR; CDR2 reads FQNEAQ (reference sequence). The junction had 5 bases not matched to a gene; V was cut back by 4 bases and J by 4 bases. This chain's CDR3 is CASSSTGGRETQYF. CDR3 sequence (DNA): TGTGCCAGCAGCTCCACAGGGGGTAGAGAGACCCAGTACTTC.

This chain joins TRBV5-3 and TRBJ1-3; D remains ambiguous. TRBV5-3 is given ORF status, its function remaining uncertain. The length of the CDR3 is 13 residues. Trimming removed 2 bases at V and 1 base at J, with 4 bases between. The CDR3 nucleotides are TGTGCCAGAAGCTTCAATTCTGGAAACACCATATATTTT. Translation gives CARSFNSGNTIYF.

The genes are TRBV5-1 and TRBJ2-1; tentative D call: TRBD1 (6 bases). This CDR3 contains 13 residues. Germline V gene data show CDR1 as SGHRS and CDR2 as YFSETQ. With 4 bases removed from V and 3 bases from J, the gap between germline ends came to 8 bases. The CDR3 reads CASSRDNYNEQFF. In DNA form, the CDR3 reads TGCGCCAGCAGCCGGGACAACTACAATGAGCAGTTCTTC.

The V and J genes are TRBV5-6 and TRBJ2-3; D remains ambiguous. V shed 1 base and J shed 1 base, with 10 bases lying between them. The CDR3 consists of 15 residues. Per the germline V gene, CDR1 is SGHDT and CDR2 is YYEEEE. The CDR3 region is CASSLPAGRTDTQYF. The CDR3 nucleotides read TGTGCCAGCAGCTTGCCGGCAGGACGCACAGATACGCAGTATTTT.

The CDR3 is CASSPDSYSTDTQYF. CDR3 bases: TGTGCCAGCTCACCCGACAGCTACAGCACAGATACGCAGTATTTT. The gene calls are TRBV18 and TRBJ2-3; D perhaps matches TRBD1 (5 bases). Germline V lookup: CDR1 KGHSH, CDR2 LQKENI. The V end was cut by 3 bases, the J end by 0 bases, with 10 bases between. This CDR3 contains 15 residues.

The gene calls are TRBV7-6 and TRBJ2-2; possibly TRBD1 for D (6 bases). The CDR3 totals 14 residues. Germline lookup yields CDR1 SGHVS and CDR2 FNYEAQ. The V gene lost 4 bases and the J gene lost 6 bases, with 12 bases spanning the gap. CDR3 protein: CASSSGHTAGELFF. CDR3 DNA: TGTGCCAGCAGCTCGGGACATACCGCCGGGGAGCTGTTTTTT.

This clone appeared a single time. The CDR3 DNA reads TGCGCCAGCAGCGCACCGGGACTAGCGGGGAGGACCGGGGAGCTGTTTTTT. Translated: CASSAPGLAGRTGELFF. This chain connects TRBV4-1 to TRBJ2-2; 13 bases are a match to TRBD2. Germline CDR1 MGHRA, CDR2 YSYEKL. The ends lost 5 bases at V and 5 bases at J; junction bases unmatched: 8. The CDR3 extends over 17 amino acids.

This clone was observed a few times. The J gene is TRBJ1-4, the V gene TRBV18; 8 nucleotides agree with TRBD1. CDR1 KGHSH and CDR2 LQKENI come from the germline V gene. This CDR3 region has 15 residues. The junction had 10 bases not matched to a gene; V was cut back by 6 bases and J by 7 bases. This chain's CDR3 is CASSPRRTGFEKLFF. The CDR3 DNA is TGTGCCAGCTCGCCCCGACGGACAGGGTTTGAAAAACTGTTTTTT.

This chain joins TRBV7-8 and TRBJ1-1; D gene uncertain. The CDR3 spans 13 residues. With 1 base removed from V and 1 base from J, the gap between germline ends came to 4 bases. Germline V CDR1 and CDR2: SGHVS, FQNEAQ. The CDR3 DNA is TGTGCCAGCAGCTTAGGACAGAACACTGAAGCTTTCTTT. It yields the protein CASSLGQNTEAFF.

This clone was recorded only once. J is TRBJ2-3 and V is TRBV4-1, with TRBD1 matching 7 bases. CDR1 is MGHRA, CDR2 YSYEKL, per germline. Trimming removed 4 bases from V and 8 bases from J; junction bases left unmatched: 3. This CDR3 comprises 12 residues. CDR3 DNA sequence: TGCGCCAGCAGCCGAGACAGGGTTACGCAGTATTTT. Its protein is CASSRDRVTQYF.

The V gene is TRBV5-5, the J gene TRBJ1-5; TRBD1 matches at 12 bases. Germline V gives CDR1 SGHKS, CDR2 YYEKEE (reference sequence). The V and J ends lost 4 bases and 5 bases, in that order; junction bases with no gene match: 4. CDR3 size: 15 residues. The CDR3 loop is CASSPGQGAYQPQHF. Here the CDR3 DNA reads TGTGCCAGCAGCCCGGGACAGGGGGCCTATCAGCCCCAGCATTTT.

V usage is TRBV7-9 and J usage is TRBJ1-1; 8 nucleotides align to TRBD1. Losses at the gene ends were 4 bases for V and 4 bases for J; bases not matched to a gene: 11. The germline V gene has CDR1 SEHNR and CDR2 FQNEAQ (reference sequence). This CDR3 has 16 amino acids. The CDR3 reads CASSYRGTGRGTEAFF. CDR3 coding DNA: TGTGCCAGCAGCTACCGCGGGACAGGCCGAGGCACTGAAGCTTTCTTT.

This clone was found a few times. The chain is built from TRBV18 and TRBJ1-1; D is unclear. Trimming left V 2 bases short and J 3 bases short, with 13 bases between. Germline assignment: CDR1 KGHSH and CDR2 LQKENI. The length of the CDR3 is 15 residues. The CDR3 nucleotides read TGTGCCAGCTCACCATGGGCAGGTAGGGACACTGAAGCTTTCTTT. Amino acid sequence: CASSPWAGRDTEAFF.

The chain recombines TRBV5-8 with TRBJ1-1; no definite D call. V lost 0 bases to trimming and J lost 0 bases, with 12 bases between them. CDR1 SGHTS and CDR2 YDEGEE come from the germline V gene. The length of the CDR3 is 16 residues. The CDR3 spells CASSLGHPVLNTEAFF. As DNA, the CDR3 is TGTGCCAGCAGCTTGGGTCACCCGGTATTGAACACTGAAGCTTTCTTT.

As for this clone: It is unclear where the CDR3 begins or ends on the DNA, so no DNA is shown, and the CDR3 is as TCRdb lists it. CDR3: CASSLVGGGAGGMEYF. The V gene is TRBV5-1, the J gene TRBJ2-3; no DNA check was done on the table's D call, TRBD2. The CDR3 contains 16 residues when both ends are counted. Germline V gene sequence: CDR1 SGHRS, CDR2 YFSETQ.

The chain links TRBV5-1 to TRBJ2-1; D possibly corresponds to TRBD2 (5 bases). CDR3 length: 13 residues. V gave up 0 bases and J gave up 9 bases, with 10 bases separating them. Germline V gene data show CDR1 as SGHRS and CDR2 as YFSETQ. CDR3 loop: CASSLVPEAEQFF. The CDR3 DNA follows: TGCGCCAGCAGCTTGGTTCCGGAGGCTGAGCAGTTCTTC. The full variable domain, its missing parts supplied by reference TRBV5-1 and TRBJ2-1, is KAGVTQTPRYLIKTRGQQVTLSCSPISGHRSVSWYQQTPGQGLQFLFEYFSETQRNKGNFPGRFSGRQFSNSRSEMNVSTLELGDSALYLCASSLVPEAEQFFGPGTRLTVL.

This clone was seen a single time. The chain carries TRBV5-6 and TRBJ1-5; TRBD1 agrees at 9 bases. Looked up from germline, CDR1 is SGHDT and CDR2 is YYEEEE. The J segment lost 6 bases and the V segment lost 4 bases, leaving 5 bases of the junction unmatched. The CDR3 loop spans 14 amino acids. CDR3 DNA: TGTGCCAGCAGCGAAGGGACAGGGATTCAGCCCCAGCATTTT. Its translation is CASSEGTGIQPQHF.

V and J are TRBV5-1 and TRBJ1-4, with D possibly matching TRBD1 (5 bases). The CDR3 runs 14 residues. Germline CDR1 is SGHRS and CDR2 is YFSETQ. The V and J ends lost 2 bases and 7 bases respectively, with 12 bases between them. CDR3 sequence reads: CASSFRWGGEKLFF. The CDR3 bases are TGCGCCAGCAGCTTCCGGTGGGGGGGTGAAAAACTGTTTTTT.

The V gene is TRBV2, the J gene TRBJ1-5, with a tentative D call TRBD1 (5 bases). The CDR3 is 15 amino acids. CDR1 SNHLY and CDR2 FYNNEI come from the germline V gene. Trimming left V 6 bases short and J 4 bases short, with 16 bases between. Here the CDR3 reads CASRASWGTNQPQHF. The CDR3 coding sequence is TGTGCCAGCAGGGCCTCGTGGGGGACGAATCAGCCCCAGCATTTT.